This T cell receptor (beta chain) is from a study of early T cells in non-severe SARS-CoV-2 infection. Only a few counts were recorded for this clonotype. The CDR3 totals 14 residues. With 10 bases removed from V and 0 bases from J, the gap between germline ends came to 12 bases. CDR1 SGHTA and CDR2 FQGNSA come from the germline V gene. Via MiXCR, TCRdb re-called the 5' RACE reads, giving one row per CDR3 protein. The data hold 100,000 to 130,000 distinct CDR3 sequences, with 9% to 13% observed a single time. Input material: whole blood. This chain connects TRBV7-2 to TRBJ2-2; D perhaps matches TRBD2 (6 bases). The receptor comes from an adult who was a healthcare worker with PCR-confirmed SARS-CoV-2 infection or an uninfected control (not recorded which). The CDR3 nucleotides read TGTGCCAACAGGCGGGGCCCGAACACCGGGGAGCTGTTTTTT. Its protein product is CANRRGPNTGELFF.